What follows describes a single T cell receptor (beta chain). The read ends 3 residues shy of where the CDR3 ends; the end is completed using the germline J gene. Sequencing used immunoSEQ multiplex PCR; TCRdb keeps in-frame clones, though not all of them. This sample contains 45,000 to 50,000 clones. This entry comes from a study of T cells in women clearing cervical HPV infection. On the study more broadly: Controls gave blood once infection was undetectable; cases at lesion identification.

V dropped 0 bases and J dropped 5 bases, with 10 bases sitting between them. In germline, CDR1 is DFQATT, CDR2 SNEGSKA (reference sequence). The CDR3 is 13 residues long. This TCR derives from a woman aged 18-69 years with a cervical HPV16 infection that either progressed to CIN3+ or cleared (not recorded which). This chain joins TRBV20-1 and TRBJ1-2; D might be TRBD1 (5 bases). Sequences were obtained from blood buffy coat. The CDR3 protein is CSARDFRDYGYTF. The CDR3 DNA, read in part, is TGCAGTGCTAGAGATTTCAGGGATTATGGC.